This paragraph covers one T cell receptor beta chain sequence. Its antigen remains unknown. This record belongs to a study of identical twins. Study results and caveats: Excess sharing between twins was weaker in beta out-of-frame sequences. The more abundant beta clonotypes in cord blood had fewer insertions, and memory repertoires did not show this.

With template switching, a universal primer site was added, and the cDNA carried unique molecular identifiers. TCRdb re-derived calls from the 5' RACE reads in MiXCR, one entry per CDR3 protein. The sample holds some 1,700,000 distinct CDR3 sequences, around 29% seen once. The CDR3 runs to 15 residues. CDR1 and CDR2 (germline): SGHVS, FNYEAQ. The V segment lost 2 bases and the J segment 2 bases; nucleotides outside the gene matches: 3. This chain joins TRBV7-6 and TRBJ2-3, with 8 bases aligning to TRBD1. The sequence came from a newborn girl in good health. Sequenced: cord blood. The CDR3 region has the DNA TGTGCCAGCAGCTTACGACAGGGGACCACAGATACGCAGTATTTT. Translated, it gives CASSLRQGTTDTQYF.